A single sample is the source of the 27 T cell receptor beta chains below, sequenced in a study of OX40 agonist ivuxolimab in advanced cancers. Generated by immunoSEQ multiplex PCR, the TCRdb table keeps only in-frame clones and is missing some. Of about 25,000 clones listed, about 81% are singletons. The source was CD4+ or CD8+ T cells sorted from blood, collected in a trial of the OX40 agonist ivuxolimab. These receptors originate from an adult with an advanced solid tumor such as melanoma, head and neck, liver or kidney cancer.

The V and J genes are TRBV29-1 and TRBJ2-3; TRBD2 agrees at 11 bases. Germline V gene data show CDR1 as SQVTM and CDR2 as ANQGSEA. The CDR3 runs to 19 residues. The V and J ends lost 7 bases and 4 bases, in that order; junction bases with no gene match: 22. The CDR3 nucleotides are TGCAGCGCCGAAAGGTACCGCCTACTAGCGGGAGACGGCCCAGATACGCAGTATTTT. Encoded protein: CSAERYRLLAGDGPDTQYF.

The chain carries TRBV10-1 and TRBJ2-3, with D maybe TRBD1 (6 bases). Deletions cut 6 bases from V and 11 bases from J, with 15 bases between. Germline V gene lookup returns CDR1 WNHNN and CDR2 SYGVQD (reference sequence). The CDR3 length is 12 residues. The CDR3 loop reads CASSPEGGEQYF. CDR3 in DNA: TGCGCCAGCAGCCCGGAAGGGGGAGAGCAGTATTTT.

The rearrangement links TRBV5-5 to TRBJ1-5, with D unclear. Trimming removed 5 bases from V and 0 bases from J, with 6 bases in between. Germline V gene sequence: CDR1 SGHKS, CDR2 YYEKEE (reference sequence). CDR3 size: 13 residues. This chain's CDR3 is CASRSNSNQPQHF. CDR3 DNA sequence: TGTGCCAGCAGGTCAAATAGCAATCAGCCCCAGCATTTT.

The chain is built from TRBV5-6 and TRBJ2-6; D unresolved. The CDR3 has 12 amino acids. Germline V gene sequence: CDR1 SGHDT, CDR2 YYEEEE. V shed 3 bases and J shed 3 bases, with 1 base lying between them. The CDR3 region has the DNA TGTGCCAGCAGCTATGGGGCCAACGTCCTGACTTTC. Its protein is CASSYGANVLTF.

This clone occurred once. V is TRBV5-6 and J is TRBJ1-2, with D perhaps TRBD1 (6 bases). V gave up 4 bases and J gave up 1 base, with 17 bases separating them. The CDR3 contains 16 residues. The germline gives CDR1 SGHDT, CDR2 YYEEEE. In DNA form, the CDR3 reads TGTGCCAGCAGCACCGGACAGACTCGGATTAACTATGGCTACACCTTC. It is translated as CASSTGQTRINYGYTF. The entire variable domain, with the rest obtained from reference TRBV5-6 and TRBJ1-2, is as follows: DAGVTQSPTHLIKTRGQQVTLRCSPKSGHDTVSWYQQALGQGPQFIFQYYEEEERQRGNFPDRFSGHQFPNYSSELNVNALLLGDSALYLCASSTGQTRINYGYTFGSGTRLTVV.

This chain uses TRBV25-1 with TRBJ2-1; maybe TRBD2 (5 bases). Trimming left V 4 bases short and J 0 bases short, with 13 bases between. Germline assignment: CDR1 MGHDK and CDR2 SYGVNS. This CDR3 has 16 amino acids. The CDR3 bases are TGTGCCAGCAGTGTCCTAGCTCACAGCTCCTACAATGAGCAGTTCTTC. Its translation: CASSVLAHSSYNEQFF.

This clone was counted ten times or more. The V and J genes are TRBV6-1 and TRBJ2-7; D may be TRBD2 (5 bases). This CDR3 region has 15 residues. The germline V gene encodes CDR1 MNHNS and CDR2 SASEGT. The V gene lost 2 bases and the J gene lost 2 bases, with 13 bases spanning the gap. Written as DNA, the CDR3 is TGTGCCAGCAGTGAAACGGGATGGAAGGCCTACGAGCAGTACTTC. This translates into CASSETGWKAYEQYF.

The V call is TRBV6-6, the J call TRBJ2-7; tentative D call: TRBD1 (6 bases). Germline CDR1 is MNHNY and CDR2 is SVGAGI (reference sequence). Trimming stripped 5 bases from V and 5 bases from J, with 19 bases between. The CDR3 is 15 residues long. This chain's CDR3 is CASSPLPGDNHEQYF. The CDR3 bases are TGTGCCAGCAGTCCCCTCCCCGGGGACAATCACGAGCAGTACTTC.

The chain combines TRBV5-6 with TRBJ2-3, with unresolved D. The CDR3 is 12 residues long. The germline CDR1 and CDR2 sequences are SGHDT and YYEEEE. Trimming shortened V by 4 bases and J by 0 bases, and 3 bases separated the two germline ends. In DNA, the CDR3 is TGTGCCAGCAGCCGTAGCACAGATACGCAGTATTTT. The encoded protein is CASSRSTDTQYF.

The chain combines TRBV9 with TRBJ1-2; weak D call: TRBD1 (5 bases). CDR3 size: 12 residues. The V gene's germline CDR1 is SGDLS and CDR2 YYNGEE. Trimming left V 0 bases short and J 8 bases short, with 8 bases between. The CDR3 nucleotides are TGTGCCAGCAGCGTAGGGGGCGCCGGCTACACCTTC. This encodes CASSVGGAGYTF.

V usage is TRBV20-1 and J usage is TRBJ2-5; 7 positions match TRBD2. This CDR3 has 11 amino acids. Germline CDR1 DFQATT, CDR2 SNEGSKA (reference sequence). V lost 5 bases and J lost 7; bases outside the gene matches: 4. CDR3 protein: CSADGGGTQYF. DNA of the CDR3: TGCAGTGCTGATGGGGGGGGGACCCAGTACTTC.

This chain connects TRBV27 to TRBJ2-3; 7 bases agree with TRBD2. The CDR3 length is 16 residues. Germline V gene lookup returns CDR1 MNHEY and CDR2 SMNVEV (reference sequence). V shed 8 bases and J 0 bases; nucleotides not matched to a gene: 11. The CDR3 here is CASLREYGLSTDTQYF. CDR3 nucleotide sequence: TGTGCCAGCCTGCGGGAGTATGGACTTAGCACAGATACGCAGTATTTT.

The gene calls are TRBV18 and TRBJ1-1; D might be TRBD1 (6 bases). CDR1 and CDR2 (germline): KGHSH, LQKENI. CDR3 size: 13 residues. Between the trimmed V and J ends, which lost 4 bases and 3 bases, there was a span of 9 bases. The CDR3 sequence is CASSLYRDTEAFF. CDR3 nucleotides: TGTGCCAGCTCACTATACAGGGACACTGAAGCTTTCTTT.

In its sample, this clone ranks as medium-sized (0.01 to 0.1%). This sample includes further DNA sequences coding for the same CDR3. The V call is TRBV6-6, the J call TRBJ2-1, with D tentatively TRBD1 or TRBD2 (5 bases each). Germline-derived CDR1 and CDR2 are MNHNY and SVGAGI (reference sequence). Trimming left V 0 bases short and J 8 bases short, with 11 bases between. The CDR3 totals 14 residues. The CDR3 sequence is CASSYSPGRDEQFF. CDR3 sequence (DNA): TGTGCCAGCAGTTACTCTCCAGGGCGGGATGAGCAGTTCTTC.

V is TRBV6-6 and J is TRBJ2-3, with a tentative D call TRBD1 (6 bases). Per germline, CDR1 MNHNY and CDR2 SVGAGI (reference sequence). V was clipped by 7 bases and J by 1 base, with 15 bases between them. The CDR3 spans 15 residues. CDR3 amino acids: CASTIGGGGTDTQYF. CDR3 in DNA: TGTGCCAGCACCATAGGGGGTGGGGGCACAGATACGCAGTATTTT.

This chain uses TRBV28 with TRBJ2-5; either TRBD1 or TRBD2 may supply D (5 bases each). Trimming stripped 6 bases from V and 5 bases from J, with 22 bases between. Germline lookup yields CDR1 MDHEN and CDR2 SYDVKM. This CDR3 is 16 amino acids long. The CDR3 bases are TGTGCCAGCAGCGCCTACCAGGGATTCTCGGGGGAGACCCAGTACTTC. This codes for CASSAYQGFSGETQYF.

The sample holds a few counts of this clone. This chain joins TRBV19 and TRBJ2-2; TRBD1 matches 8 bases. Germline V lookup: CDR1 LNHDA, CDR2 SQIVND (reference sequence). Trimming took 5 bases from V and 2 from J; bases not matched to a gene: 7. The CDR3 has 16 residues. Here the CDR3 reads CASSQKGQDNTGELFF. The CDR3 DNA is TGTGCCAGTAGTCAGAAGGGACAGGACAACACCGGGGAGCTGTTTTTT.

The chain combines TRBV5-1 with TRBJ2-7; tentative D call: TRBD1 (9 bases). CDR1 is SGHRS and CDR2 is YFSETQ in the germline V gene. V was trimmed by 6 bases and J by 1 base, leaving 20 bases between them. The CDR3 sequence is 16 residues long. CDR3 DNA sequence: TGCGCCAGCATCCCCGGGGGGGGACAGGGATCCTACGAGCAGTACTTC. Translating gives CASIPGGGQGSYEQYF.

The rearrangement uses TRBV4-3 and TRBJ2-7; TRBD2 matches at 10 bases. This CDR3 spans 17 amino acids. The germline CDR1 and CDR2 sequences are LGHNA and YSLEER. V lost 1 base, J lost 3 bases, and 9 bases stayed unmatched. The CDR3 is CASSQGDLAGANYEQYF. The DNA for the CDR3 is TGCGCCAGCAGCCAAGGAGACCTAGCGGGGGCCAACTACGAGCAGTACTTC.

The chain employs TRBV27 and TRBJ2-3, with D possibly TRBD1 on 5 matching bases. Germline V CDR1 and CDR2: MNHEY, SMNVEV (reference sequence). V dropped 6 bases and J dropped 4 bases, with 11 bases sitting between them. The CDR3 covers 13 residues. The DNA of the CDR3 is TGTGCCAGCAGCGCCAGCAGGGCAGATACGCAGTATTTT. As protein: CASSASRADTQYF.

The V call is TRBV27, the J call TRBJ2-5, with a tentative D call TRBD2 (7 bases). Germline V lookup: CDR1 MNHEY, CDR2 SMNVEV (reference sequence). The CDR3 length is 15 residues. Trimming removed 3 bases at V and 0 bases at J, with 11 bases between. CDR3 DNA: TGTGCCAGCAGTTTGCAGGGGAGGGACCAAGAGACCCAGTACTTC. Protein sequence: CASSLQGRDQETQYF.

This CDR3 is CASSPPRSGRYSYNEQFF. The CDR3 DNA follows: TGCGCCAGCAGCCCACCCCGGAGCGGGAGATACTCCTACAATGAGCAGTTCTTC. This rearrangement joins TRBV5-1 to TRBJ2-1, with TRBD2 matching 8 bases. The V segment lost 4 bases and the J segment 0 bases; nucleotides outside the gene matches: 12. In germline, CDR1 is SGHRS, CDR2 YFSETQ. This CDR3 contains 18 residues.

The gene calls are TRBV5-4 and TRBJ2-5; D remains ambiguous. The CDR3 is 11 amino acids. CDR1 is SGHNT and CDR2 is YYREEE in the germline V gene (reference sequence). The V gene lost 3 bases and the J gene lost 2 bases, with 2 bases spanning the gap. The CDR3 nucleotides are TGTGCCAGCAGCTGGCAAGAGACCCAGTACTTC. Residues: CASSWQETQYF.

The chain couples TRBV7-2 to TRBJ1-2, with unresolved D. The CDR3 consists of 12 residues. V gave up 0 bases and J gave up 5 bases, with 4 bases separating them. Looked up from germline, CDR1 is SGHTA and CDR2 is FQGNSA. The CDR3 region is CASSLAGYGYTF. CDR3 nucleotide sequence: TGTGCCAGCAGCTTAGCGGGTTATGGCTACACCTTC.

The CDR3 region has the DNA TGTGCCGCCTCACCCAGCAGGGAGGGATACTATGGCTACACCTTC. Its protein is CAASPSREGYYGYTF. This rearrangement joins TRBV10-3 to TRBJ1-2, with a possible D match to TRBD1 (5 bases). Trimming shortened V by 11 bases and J by 3 bases, and 22 bases separated the two germline ends. CDR1 is ENHRY and CDR2 is SYGVKD in the germline V gene. The CDR3 spans 15 residues.

V and J are TRBV9 and TRBJ2-7, with 9 bases matching TRBD2. CDR1 is SGDLS, CDR2 YYNGEE, per germline. J lost 2 bases, V lost 7 bases, and 7 bases had no gene match. The CDR3 runs 14 residues. The CDR3 bases are TGTGCCAGCTCCGCGGGAGGGTTGGCCTACGAGCAGTACTTC. Protein: CASSAGGLAYEQYF.

The chain carries TRBV7-6 and TRBJ2-7; 8 nucleotides agree with TRBD1. The CDR3 contains 14 residues. Germline V gene data show CDR1 as SGHVS and CDR2 as FNYEAQ. The V segment lost 6 bases and the J segment 5 bases; nucleotides outside the gene matches: 9. As DNA, the CDR3 is TGTGCCAGCAGTTCAACAGGGGGAACAGACGAGCAGTACTTC. It is translated as CASSSTGGTDEQYF. Full variable domain (rest looked up from reference TRBV7-6 and TRBJ2-7): GAGVSQSPRYKVTKRGQDVALRCDPISGHVSLYWYRQALGQGPEFLTYFNYEAQQDKSGLPNDRFSAERPEGSISTLTIQRTEQRDSAMYRCASSSTGGTDEQYFGPGTRLTVT.